The present TCR beta chain was sequenced within a study of blood T cell repertoires in COVID-19. Study-wide background: Acute-phase and convalescent COVID-19 samples originated in the United States, Italy and Spain.

Original processing notes: Amplification of reference gene primers was used by the study to estimate nucleated cell counts. The protocol was immunoSEQ multiplex PCR, while the TCRdb copy is restricted to in-frame clones and leaves out a portion. Clonal size and the V and J genes are those of that table, whereas D and trimming came from the DNA. The sample shows about 160,000 clones, 60% to 85% of them seen only once. Trimming cost V 4 bases and J 3 bases; bases outside gene matches: 10. Germline CDR1 SGHDT, CDR2 YYEEEE. The CDR3 is 16 residues long. The sample consisted of peripheral blood. This chain connects TRBV5-6 to TRBJ2-7, with 10 positions matching TRBD1. This TCR came from a man between 65 and 85 years old with acute or convalescent COVID-19. Written as DNA, the CDR3 is TGTGCCAGCAGCCTGTTTGGGGGACAGGGGCGCTACGAGCAGTACTTC. Its protein is CASSLFGGQGRYEQYF.